These 3 T cell receptor beta chains originate from one sample sequenced in a study of PD-1 blockade in classical Hodgkin lymphoma. Each and every patient relapsed after autologous stem cell transplantation, and patients got differing brentuximab vedotin exposure. The table came from immunoSEQ multiplex PCR; TCRdb's copy has only in-frame clones and leaves some out. The table has 57,000 or so clones, approximately 88% seen once; the top ten hold about 12%. Sample: peripheral blood mononuclear cells (PBMCs), taken at baseline. The receptors come from a human donor with classical Hodgkin lymphoma.

The gene calls are TRBV6-1 and TRBJ1-5; D ambiguous. The CDR3 runs to 19 residues. The germline V and J ends were trimmed by 4 bases and 2 bases, with 24 bases remaining between them. In germline, CDR1 is MNHNS, CDR2 SASEGT. As DNA, the CDR3 is TGTGCCAGCAGTGTAACCCTCTGGCCCTCCAAACGTGGCAATCAGCCCCAGCATTTT. Amino acid sequence: CASSVTLWPSKRGNQPQHF.

The rearrangement joins TRBV7-8 to TRBJ1-1; 9 bases agree with TRBD1. The germline gives CDR1 SGHVS, CDR2 FQNEAQ. Germline trimming cut 5 bases from V and 4 bases from J; bases unmatched to any gene: 8. CDR3 length: 15 amino acids. This chain's CDR3 is CASSETGGAVTEAFF. CDR3 in DNA: TGTGCCAGCAGCGAGACAGGGGGTGCGGTCACTGAAGCTTTCTTT.

This clone was observed a single time. The chain employs TRBV25-1 and TRBJ1-4; 9 positions agree with TRBD1. Germline V gene data show CDR1 as MGHDK and CDR2 as SYGVNS. This CDR3 contains 15 residues. With 9 bases clipped from V and 4 bases from J, the junction kept 9 bases outside the gene matches. The CDR3 is CASRDRVHDNEKLFF. The DNA for the CDR3 is TGTGCCAGTCGGGACAGGGTGCATGATAATGAAAAACTGTTTTTT.